The T cell receptor (beta chain) described here comes from a study of shared T cell receptors in the human thymus (dated by TCRdb to about 2021). For the study in its entirety: The study examined how self-reactive, shared T-cell receptor alpha chains are generated in the human thymus.

The CDR3 measures 20 amino acids from cysteine to phenylalanine. Kept here is only the CDR3 DNA, which spans 60 bases and is read in frame from base 1. Trimming takes 4 bases off V and 5 bases off J; junction bases not matched to a gene: 19. Taken from the germline V gene, the CDR1 and CDR2 loops are SGDLS and YYNGEE. A note on this clone: Its specific antigen is unknown. There are no base qualities to consult, and no much larger clone falls within one base.

Library generation was performed with the immunoSEQ multiplex PCR assay. TCRdb's version of the immuneACCESS table is confined to in-frame rearrangements and falls short of the full clone set. An unresolved V gene accounts for under half of the shortfall where checked; the remainder is of unknown origin. The sample table contains about 660,000 clones; only one count was recorded for approximately 89% of them. More than 0.009% of the sample is taken by the ten largest. In addition, the sample was reused for a study of human thymus T cells. From the second report: In Finland, the donors were immunologically healthy infants who were having open corrective cardiac surgery for congenital heart defects. Thymus tissue was obtained as surgical resects removed during corrective cardiac surgery. Biased V and J gene segment usage appeared to be present in both thymic and peripheral blood repertoires. According to the related research, thymic TCR repertoires were highly overlapping among unrelated individuals. The study characterized TCR alpha and beta repertoires from under 10 infant thymus samples and a few related peripheral blood samples. Donor ages ranged from about 6 to 250 days, and the cohort comprised about 6 male and two female infants. After being mechanically released from the tissue, thymocytes were kept at -70 degrees C in pellets of roughly 9.5-31 million cells. A QIAsymphony instrument was used to extract genomic DNA from the frozen cell pellets. The immunoSEQ multiplex PCR assay was used to amplify the TCRB and TCRAD loci from a standardized quantity of quality-controlled genomic DNA. Amplicons spanned the V(D)J region at a length sufficient to cover the CDR3 and identify V and J genes. The commercial immunoSEQ service was used to sequence amplicons on an Illumina platform. Corrections for primer bias and sequencing errors followed previously described methods, while TCRAD and TCRB definitions were based on the IMGT database. The repertoires were analysed using immunoSEQ Analyzer 3.0 and VDJTools for basic statistics, V/J segment usage, diversity estimates, rarefaction and pairwise overlap. Diversity was estimated with Chao1, ChaoE, Efron-Thisted, Shannon and inverse Simpson indices, and also on datasets down-sampled to the smallest sample. For repertoire overlap, CDR3 nucleotide sequence, V gene and J gene had to match strictly, and clustering was done by Jaccard-based multidimensional scaling. Thymus samples yielded on average about 810,000 unique TCRB clonotypes, compared with around 79,000 from blood samples.

The sequencing sample was made of thymocytes. The TCR was taken from a boy under two years old with a congenital heart defect. Donor details come from another sample of the same person, matched by shared clones. This chain joins TRBV9 to TRBJ2-2, with 11 bases aligning to TRBD2. In nucleotide form, the sequence is TGTGCCAGCAGCCGGTACGAGCGGGGACGGCCTAGCGGGGGGACCGGGGAGCTGTTTTTT. The resulting protein is CASSRYERGRPSGGTGELFF.